The 31 T cell receptor beta chains given below trace back to one sample, sequenced in a study of read filtering for tumor transcriptome and immune sequencing. The library was built from roughly 400 ng RNA with molecular barcoded adaptors for alpha/delta and beta/gamma chains. TCRdb called the reads again in MiXCR, with one record for every CDR3 protein. The sample includes about 58,000 distinct CDR3 sequences, 9% to 15% of them seen just once. Material: a population of CD138-negative cells sorted from bone marrow. The receptor source for this set is a donor at least 40 years old with multiple myeloma.

CDR3 DNA sequence: TGCGCCAGCAGTCTCCCATACACCTTCTTCTACGAGCAGTACTTC. Translated: CASSLPYTFFYEQYF. The rearrangement links TRBV23-1 to TRBJ2-7; D gene unclear. TRBV23-1 has ORF status, its function being uncertain. This CDR3 has 15 amino acids. V was clipped by 4 bases and J by 3 bases, with 16 bases between them.

With regard to this clonotype: Mismatch with germline at one junction end may stem from a read error. The chain uses TRBV2 and TRBJ2-3, with D tentatively TRBD1 or TRBD2 (7 bases each). The germline gives CDR1 SNHLY, CDR2 FYNNEI. The CDR3 covers 16 residues. This CDR3 reads CASSEEAGGVTDTLYF. Written as DNA, the CDR3 is TGTGCCAGCAGTGAAGAGGCAGGGGGGGTCACAGATACGCTGTATTTT.

This clonotype was counted between two and nine times. The rearrangement links TRBV12-3 or TRBV12-4 to TRBJ1-3, with 9 bases fitting TRBD1. The CDR3 extends over 15 amino acids. V shed 5 bases, J shed 1 base, and the junction held 3 bases outside the gene matches. CDR3 residues: CASSPTGGSGNTIYF. The CDR3, as DNA: TGTGCCAGCAGTCCGACAGGGGGATCTGGAAACACCATATATTTT.

This clonotype showed up many times. CDR3 bases: TGTGCCAGCACCGCCGGGGGCGGCACAGATACGCAGTATTTT. Translating it yields CASTAGGGTDTQYF. The genes are TRBV3-1 and TRBJ2-3, with D possibly called TRBD1 or TRBD2 (6 bases each). Per the germline V gene, CDR1 is LGHDT and CDR2 is YNNKEL (reference sequence). With 7 bases removed from V and 1 base from J, the gap between germline ends came to 12 bases. CDR3 length equals 14 residues.

This clonotype was recorded many times. CDR3 protein: CSATPRGDYNEQFF. The CDR3 region has the DNA TGCAGTGCCACCCCCCGCGGGGACTACAATGAGCAGTTCTTC. This chain joins TRBV20-1 and TRBJ2-1, with a possible D match to TRBD2 (6 bases). The germline gives CDR1 DFQATT, CDR2 SNEGSKA (reference sequence). Trimming left V 6 bases short and J 3 bases short, with 15 bases between. This CDR3 has 14 amino acids.

This clonotype was picked up many times. The chain joins TRBV12-3 or TRBV12-4 to TRBJ2-7; perhaps D is TRBD1 or TRBD2 (6 bases each). The CDR3 has 15 residues. With 2 bases removed from V and 2 bases from J, the gap between germline ends came to 13 bases. This CDR3 reads CASSLRLGGAYEQYF. The CDR3 DNA follows: TGTGCCAGCAGTTTAAGGTTGGGGGGCGCCTACGAGCAGTACTTC.

In its sample, this clonotype was seen a few times. The rearrangement uses TRBV6-2 or TRBV6-3 and TRBJ1-5; D may be TRBD1 (5 bases). This CDR3 spans 15 amino acids. From germline, CDR1 is MNHEY and CDR2 SVGEGT. V was clipped by 2 bases and J by 3 bases, with 11 bases between them. CDR3 loop: CASSYRRGPNQPQHF. CDR3 in DNA: TGTGCCAGCAGTTACCGTAGGGGTCCCAATCAGCCCCAGCATTTT.

This clonotype appeared a few times. The chain uses TRBV7-9 and TRBJ1-5; 7 bases are shared with TRBD1. V was pared by 3 bases and J by 5 bases, with 10 bases of the junction left unmatched. The CDR3 contains 16 residues. The germline gives CDR1 SEHNR, CDR2 FQNEAQ (reference sequence). The CDR3 sequence: CASSFAETGLDQPQHF. The CDR3 coding sequence is TGTGCCAGCAGCTTTGCTGAGACAGGGTTAGATCAGCCCCAGCATTTT.

This clonotype was counted many times. V usage is TRBV12-3 or TRBV12-4 and J usage is TRBJ2-3, with TRBD2 matching over 14 bases. The CDR3 sequence is 17 residues long. Trimming at V came to 5 bases and at J to 1 base, leaving 5 bases not matched to a gene. The CDR3 sequence is CASSNGLAGGRTDTQYF. The CDR3 nucleotides are TGTGCCAGCAGTAACGGACTAGCGGGGGGACGCACAGATACGCAGTATTTT.

This clonotype was seen a single time. The chain has TRBV10-3 and TRBJ2-7; tentatively, D is TRBD1 (5 bases). The length of the CDR3 is 15 residues. The V end lost 7 bases, the J end lost 0 bases, and 16 bases lay between the germline ends. Looked up from germline, CDR1 is ENHRY and CDR2 is SYGVKD. CDR3 region: CAIISRTRNSYEQYF. The CDR3, as DNA: TGTGCCATCATCTCCCGGACAAGGAACTCCTACGAGCAGTACTTC.

About this clonotype: This could be a read error, since a much larger clone is one nucleotide away. This sequence joins TRBV24-1 and TRBJ2-3, with 11 bases identical to TRBD1. Germline V gene lookup returns CDR1 KGHDR and CDR2 SFDVKD. Germline trimming cut 3 bases from V and 6 bases from J; bases unmatched to any gene: 10. The CDR3 covers 17 residues. The CDR3 DNA follows: TGTGCCACCAGTGATGAAACACGGGACAGGGGGAGTGATACGCAGTATTTT. It specifies CATSDETRDRGSDTQYF.

Many counts were recorded for this clonotype. This rearrangement joins TRBV5-1 to TRBJ1-1, with TRBD1 as a possible D gene (6 bases). Between the trimmed V and J ends, which lost 0 bases and 3 bases, there was a span of 15 bases. This CDR3 region has 16 residues. Germline lookup yields CDR1 SGHRS and CDR2 YFSETQ. The CDR3 protein is CASSLGQASRDTEAFF. The CDR3 DNA follows: TGCGCCAGCAGCTTGGGACAGGCAAGTAGGGACACTGAAGCTTTCTTT. Using reference TRBV5-1 and TRBJ1-1 for the parts outside the CDR3, the full variable domain is KAGVTQTPRYLIKTRGQQVTLSCSPISGHRSVSWYQQTPGQGLQFLFEYFSETQRNKGNFPGRFSGRQFSNSRSEMNVSTLELGDSALYLCASSLGQASRDTEAFFGQGTRLTVV.

Points on this clonotype: This may arise from a read error, as a much more abundant clone is one base away. The V call is TRBV12-3 or TRBV12-4, the J call TRBJ2-1, with D possibly being TRBD2 (6 bases). V lost 7 bases and J 0 bases, leaving 13 bases between the germline ends. The CDR3 has 15 residues. CDR3 nucleotides: TGTGCCAGCACTGCGGGGAGAAGCTCCTACAATGAGCAGTTCTTC. Protein product: CASTAGRSSYNEQFF.

The rearrangement joins TRBV6-5 to TRBJ2-7, with D hard to call. In germline, CDR1 is MNHEY, CDR2 SVGAGI. This CDR3 is 13 amino acids long. The V gene lost 7 bases and the J gene lost 2 bases, with 12 bases spanning the gap. Written as DNA, the CDR3 is TGTGCCAGCACCCTCCCAGCTGCCTACGAGCAGTACTTC. Amino acid sequence: CASTLPAAYEQYF.

As concerns this clonotype: This may arise from a read error, as a much more abundant clone is one base away. This chain joins TRBV5-1 and TRBJ2-5, with 7 positions matching TRBD1. V was clipped by 10 bases and J by 1 base; unmatched bases: 13. The CDR3 spans 15 residues. Germline V gene data show CDR1 as SGHRS and CDR2 as YFSETQ. CDR3 loop: CAGTGMGQPQETQYF. CDR3 in DNA: TGCGCCGGCACTGGTATGGGACAGCCCCAAGAGACCCAGTACTTC.

This clonotype appeared many times. The chain has TRBV6-4 and TRBJ2-6, with D tentatively TRBD1 (5 bases). V lost 2 bases to trimming and J lost 0 bases, with 11 bases between them. This CDR3 has 17 amino acids. Germline CDR1 MRHNA, CDR2 SNTAGT. This chain's CDR3 is CASSDRGHLSGANVLTF. CDR3 sequence (DNA): TGTGCCAGCAGTGACAGGGGCCACCTCTCTGGGGCCAACGTCCTGACTTTC.

This clonotype was counted at least ten times. The chain recombines TRBV4-1 with TRBJ2-5; 9 positions match TRBD1. In germline, CDR1 is MGHRA, CDR2 YSYEKL. The CDR3 is made up of 20 amino acids. J lost 2 bases, V lost 0 bases, and 16 bases had no gene match. The DNA for the CDR3 is TGCGCCAGCAGCCAAGAAGTGGGACAGGGCGCGATCCCCGTACAAGAGACCCAGTACTTC. It encodes CASSQEVGQGAIPVQETQYF.

The sample holds many counts of this clonotype. The rearrangement uses TRBV4-1 and TRBJ2-7; 11 bases line up with TRBD2. The CDR3 is 17 amino acids. Germline loops: CDR1 MGHRA, CDR2 YSYEKL. Germline trimming cut 0 bases from V and 5 bases from J; bases unmatched to any gene: 9. The CDR3 bases are TGCGCCAGCAGCCAAGATTCTAGCGGGGGGCCCTGGGACGAGCAGTACTTC. As protein: CASSQDSSGGPWDEQYF.

This clonotype was found many times. V and J are TRBV7-9 and TRBJ1-5; the D gene is possibly TRBD1 (6 bases). The CDR3 consists of 15 residues. From germline, CDR1 is SEHNR and CDR2 FQNEAQ (reference sequence). V was trimmed by 1 base and J by 2 bases, leaving 9 bases between them. The CDR3 sequence: CASSLGYRGNQPQHF. The CDR3 DNA is TGTGCCAGCAGCTTAGGATACAGGGGCAATCAGCCCCAGCATTTT.

Many counts were recorded for this clonotype. The V call is TRBV7-9, the J call TRBJ2-1, with TRBD2 identical over 11 bases. The CDR3 contains 14 residues. The junction had 6 bases not matched to a gene; V was cut back by 5 bases and J by 9 bases. CDR1 SEHNR and CDR2 FQNEAQ come from the germline V gene (reference sequence). This CDR3 is CASSQALAGVEQFF. CDR3 in DNA: TGTGCCAGCAGCCAGGCACTAGCGGGGGTTGAGCAGTTCTTC.

The chain couples TRBV10-3 to TRBJ1-1, with D perhaps matching TRBD1 (5 bases). Germline values: CDR1 ENHRY, CDR2 SYGVKD. The CDR3 sequence is 13 residues long. Deletions cut 3 bases from V and 0 bases from J, with 5 bases between. The CDR3 sequence is CAISDRVNTEAFF. The CDR3 DNA reads TGTGCCATCAGTGACAGGGTGAACACTGAAGCTTTCTTT.

This clonotype has a count of ten or more. V gene TRBV4-2 combines with J gene TRBJ1-2; 11 positions match TRBD1. Germline V gene lookup returns CDR1 LGHNA and CDR2 YNFKEQ. V lost 0 bases, J lost 8 bases, and 23 bases stayed unmatched. The CDR3 covers 21 residues. The CDR3 DNA is TGTGCCAGCAGCCAAGATCTGGCTGGGGAGGACAGGGGGCGAATTTTTGGCGGCTACACCTTC. Translation: CASSQDLAGEDRGRIFGGYTF.

This clonotype was seen ten or more times. The chain is built from TRBV14 and TRBJ2-1, with D uncertain. The ends were cut back, 0 bases at V and 3 bases at J, with 3 bases in the middle. The CDR3 has 13 residues. The germline gives CDR1 SGHDN, CDR2 FVKESK. Written as DNA, the CDR3 is TGTGCCAGCAGCCAAGAGAGCTACAATGAGCAGTTCTTC. Its protein is CASSQESYNEQFF.

The rearrangement links TRBV7-9 to TRBJ2-7, with a tentative D call TRBD1 (7 bases). CDR3 size: 14 residues. The germline V gene encodes CDR1 SEHNR and CDR2 FQNEAQ (reference sequence). The CDR3 DNA reads as TGTGCTGGCAGCCGTCAGGGGGGAGCCTACGAGCAGTACTTC. Encoded protein: CAGSRQGGAYEQYF.

This clonotype was observed a handful of times. This rearrangement joins TRBV7-3 to TRBJ2-6; D gene ambiguous. From germline, CDR1 is SGHTA and CDR2 FQGTGA. The CDR3 is 15 residues long. Between the trimmed V and J ends, which lost 2 bases and 4 bases, there was a span of 9 bases. The CDR3 DNA reads as TGTGCCAGCAGCTTACGAGGCTCCGGGGCCAACGTCCTGACTTTC. Its protein is CASSLRGSGANVLTF.

This clonotype was picked up a small number of times. A much larger clone sits a single nucleotide away, making a read error possible. The CDR3 does not end in the conserved phenylalanine or tryptophan, so this is likely a read error. V gene TRBV29-1 combines with J gene TRBJ1-1, with 8 bases aligning to TRBD1. CDR1 is SQVTM and CDR2 is ANQGSEA in the germline V gene. The J segment lost 1 base and the V segment lost 5 bases, leaving 6 bases of the junction unmatched. This CDR3 is built from 14 residues. The CDR3 loop reads CSVWNDRGNTEAFS. Written as DNA, the CDR3 is TGCAGCGTTTGGAATGACAGGGGGAACACTGAAGCTTTCTCT.

This clonotype was detected many times. In nucleotides, the CDR3 is TGTGCCACCAGTGATTTGGGGAGCACAGATACGCAGTATTTT. Its translation: CATSDLGSTDTQYF. V gene TRBV24-1 combines with J gene TRBJ2-3; D ambiguous. V was trimmed by 0 bases and J by 0 bases, leaving 3 bases between them. This CDR3 has 14 residues. CDR1 is KGHDR and CDR2 is SFDVKD in the germline V gene.

This clonotype has more than one count but fewer than ten. This may come from a read error, since a much larger clone is one base off. The chain's CDR3 is CASSIRTGARAQPQHF. CDR3 DNA sequence: TGTGCCAGCAGTATACGGACAGGGGCTCGCGCTCAGCCCCAGCATTTT. The genes are TRBV12-3 or TRBV12-4 and TRBJ1-5, with 9 nucleotides matching TRBD1. The CDR3 is 16 amino acids. The ends lost 5 bases at V and 6 bases at J; junction bases unmatched: 11.

This clonotype was recorded many times. This chain connects TRBV5-6 to TRBJ1-2, with 8 bases fitting TRBD1. Trimming at V came to 1 base and at J to 8 bases, leaving 10 bases not matched to a gene. This CDR3 comprises 15 residues. Germline V CDR1 and CDR2: SGHDT, YYEEEE. CDR3 coding DNA: TGTGCCAGCAGCTTGCCTGGACAGGGAAGTAAGGGCTACACCTTC. Amino acid sequence: CASSLPGQGSKGYTF.

The sample holds many counts of this clonotype. The CDR3 region has the DNA TGCAGTGGAAATGCGGGGGGAGACACCGGGGAGCTGTTTTTT. Its translation is CSGNAGGDTGELFF. The chain uses TRBV20-1 and TRBJ2-2; TRBD2 agrees at 8 bases. CDR3 length equals 14 residues. Germline lookup yields CDR1 DFQATT and CDR2 SNEGSKA (reference sequence). The trim removed 7 bases at V and 3 bases at J, leaving 7 bases unmatched.

This clonotype was seen a few times. This chain connects TRBV19 to TRBJ1-5; the D is unclear. V lost 7 bases, J lost 2 bases, and 9 bases lay in between. The CDR3 consists of 13 residues. CDR1 is LNHDA and CDR2 is SQIVND in the germline V gene (reference sequence). CDR3 bases: TGTGCCAGTAAGGTCGGGGGCAATCAGCCCCAGCATTTT. This sequence encodes CASKVGGNQPQHF. The entire variable domain, with the rest obtained from reference TRBV19 and TRBJ1-5, is as follows: DGGITQSPKYLFRKEGQNVTLSCEQNLNHDAMYWYRQDPGQGLRLIYYSQIVNDFQKGDIAEGYSVSREKKESFPLTVTSAQKNPTAFYLCASKVGGNQPQHFGDGTRLSIL.